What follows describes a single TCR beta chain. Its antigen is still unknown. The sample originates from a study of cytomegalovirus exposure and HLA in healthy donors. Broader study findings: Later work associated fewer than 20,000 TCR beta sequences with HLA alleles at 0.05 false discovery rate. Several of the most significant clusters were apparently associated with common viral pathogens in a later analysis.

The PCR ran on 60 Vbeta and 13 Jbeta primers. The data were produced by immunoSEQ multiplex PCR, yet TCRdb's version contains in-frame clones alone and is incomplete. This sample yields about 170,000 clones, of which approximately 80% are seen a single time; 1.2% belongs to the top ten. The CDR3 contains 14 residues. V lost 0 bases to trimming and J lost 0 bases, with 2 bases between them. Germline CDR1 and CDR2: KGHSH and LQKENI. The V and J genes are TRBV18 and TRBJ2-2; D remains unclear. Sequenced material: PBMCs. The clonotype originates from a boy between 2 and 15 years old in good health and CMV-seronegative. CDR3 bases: TGTGCCAGCTCACCACCCACGAACACCGGGGAGCTGTTTTTT. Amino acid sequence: CASSPPTNTGELFF. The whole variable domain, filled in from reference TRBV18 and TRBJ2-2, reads NAGVMQNPRHLVRRRGQEARLRCSPMKGHSHVYWYRQLPEEGLKFMVYLQKENIIDESGMPKERFSAEFPKEGPSILRIQQVVRGDSAAYFCASSPPTNTGELFFGEGSRLTVL.